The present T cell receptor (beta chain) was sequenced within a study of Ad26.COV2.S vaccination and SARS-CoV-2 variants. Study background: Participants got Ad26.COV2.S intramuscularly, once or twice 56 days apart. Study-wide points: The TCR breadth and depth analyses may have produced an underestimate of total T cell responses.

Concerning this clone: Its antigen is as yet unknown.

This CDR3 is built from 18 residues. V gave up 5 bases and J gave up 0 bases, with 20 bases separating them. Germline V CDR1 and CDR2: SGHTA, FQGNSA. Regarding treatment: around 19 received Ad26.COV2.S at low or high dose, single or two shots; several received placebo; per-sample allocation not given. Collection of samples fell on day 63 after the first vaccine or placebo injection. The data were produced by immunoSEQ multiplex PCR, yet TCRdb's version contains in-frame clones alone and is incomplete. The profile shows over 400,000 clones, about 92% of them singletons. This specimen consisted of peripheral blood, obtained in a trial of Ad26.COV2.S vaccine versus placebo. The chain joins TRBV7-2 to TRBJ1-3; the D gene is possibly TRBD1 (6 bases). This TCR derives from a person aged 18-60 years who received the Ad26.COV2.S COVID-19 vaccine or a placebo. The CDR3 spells CASSQSGQGITSGNTIYF. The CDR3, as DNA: TGTGCCAGCAGCCAAAGCGGGCAGGGGATTACCTCTGGAAACACCATATATTTT.